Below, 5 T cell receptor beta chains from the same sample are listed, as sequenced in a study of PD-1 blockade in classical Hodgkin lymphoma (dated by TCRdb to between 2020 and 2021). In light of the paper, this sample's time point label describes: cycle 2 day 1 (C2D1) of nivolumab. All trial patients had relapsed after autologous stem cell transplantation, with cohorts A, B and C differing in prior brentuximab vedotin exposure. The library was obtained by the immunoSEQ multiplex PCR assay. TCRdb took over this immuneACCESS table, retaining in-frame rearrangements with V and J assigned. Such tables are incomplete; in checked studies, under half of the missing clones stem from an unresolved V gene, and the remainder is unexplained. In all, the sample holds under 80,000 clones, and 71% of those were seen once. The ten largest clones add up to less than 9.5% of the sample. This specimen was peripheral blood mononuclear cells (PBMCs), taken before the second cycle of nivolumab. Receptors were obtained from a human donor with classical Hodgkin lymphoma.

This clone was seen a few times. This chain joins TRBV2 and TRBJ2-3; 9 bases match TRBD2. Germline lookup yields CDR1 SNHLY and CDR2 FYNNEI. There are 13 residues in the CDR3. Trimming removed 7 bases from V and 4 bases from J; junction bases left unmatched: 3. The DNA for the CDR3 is TGTGCCAGCATAGCGGGAGTCGCAGATACGCAGTATTTT. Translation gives CASIAGVADTQYF.

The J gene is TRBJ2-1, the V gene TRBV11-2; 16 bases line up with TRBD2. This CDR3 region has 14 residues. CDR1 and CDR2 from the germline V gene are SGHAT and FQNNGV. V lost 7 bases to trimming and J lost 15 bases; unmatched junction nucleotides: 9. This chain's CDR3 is CASTNPGLAGGGFF. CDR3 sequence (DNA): TGTGCCAGCACCAACCCGGGACTAGCGGGAGGGGGGTTCTTC.

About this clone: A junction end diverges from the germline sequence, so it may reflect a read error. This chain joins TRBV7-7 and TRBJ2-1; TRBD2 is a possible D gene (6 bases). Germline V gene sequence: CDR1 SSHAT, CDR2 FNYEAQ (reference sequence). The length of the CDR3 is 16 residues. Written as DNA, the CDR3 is TGTGCTAGCAGCCCGGATAGCGGCAGGGCCTACAATGAGCAGTTCTTC. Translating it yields CASSPDSGRAYNEQFF.

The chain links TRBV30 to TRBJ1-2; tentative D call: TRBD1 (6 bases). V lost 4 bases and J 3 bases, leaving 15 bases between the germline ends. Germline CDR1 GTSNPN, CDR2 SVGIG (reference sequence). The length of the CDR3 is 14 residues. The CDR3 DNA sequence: TGTGCCTGGACCTCTCGCAGGGGTTACTATGGCTACACCTTC. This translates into CAWTSRRGYYGYTF.

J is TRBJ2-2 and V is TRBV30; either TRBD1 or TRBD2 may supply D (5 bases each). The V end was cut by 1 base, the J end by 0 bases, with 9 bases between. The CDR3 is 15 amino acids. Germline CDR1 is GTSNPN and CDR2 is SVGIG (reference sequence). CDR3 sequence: CAWSAGTTNTGELFF. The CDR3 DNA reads TGTGCCTGGAGTGCAGGGACCACGAACACCGGGGAGCTGTTTTTT.